This T cell receptor (beta chain) was identified in a study of cytotoxic CD8 clonotypes in ibrutinib-treated CLL (dated by TCRdb to about 2021). Study-wide context: The cohort included roughly 15 treatment-naive and some twelve relapsed/refractory patients; roughly 17 were IGHV unmutated. Patients were still on ibrutinib when every remission and progressive disease sample was collected. Longitudinal samples were available for about 30% of the 86 trial participants. Cryopreserved peripheral blood mononuclear cells were collected before treatment, at response, and at either disease progression or sustained remission. Partial responses were observed in 24 patients and complete responses in 2; after a median follow-up of roughly 62 months, remission was maintained in approximately 14 patients and progression was observed in some 12. An average of about 250,000 productive templates and tens of thousands of productive rearrangements was obtained per sample. The response samples were drawn at a median of roughly twelve months into treatment, with a range of roughly 6 to 36 months. Study-level results and caveats: At baseline, clonality was higher than in age-matched healthy donors and showed a strong correlation with circulating CD8+ T-cell counts. Public clonotypes were rare and either shrank or stayed stable during treatment, and the rise in clonality at ibrutinib response reflected expansion of private clonotypes. Lymph node repertoires were not examined, and the timing of sampling was not matched between patients in sustained remission and those whose disease progressed. An increase in clonality was observed at ibrutinib response, with clonality remaining stable during sustained remission and falling back toward baseline at progression.

Details on this clone: Its antigen specificity is not known. No much larger clone exists at a distance of one base, and base qualities are not known.

What this sample's time point label stands for: 24 months on ibrutinib. For TCR beta library preparation, about 2 micrograms of genomic DNA were extracted from the cryopreserved PBMCs. High-throughput TCR beta sequencing was performed on longitudinal blood samples from CLL patients receiving ibrutinib monotherapy. The patients took part in an open-label, single-center phase 2 trial of ibrutinib monotherapy. Each clonotype received, on average, approximately 9.9x coverage in deep resolution sequencing performed on a MiSeq, where the target depth lay between 1 in 1 million and 1 in 200,000 T cells. TCR beta libraries were generated with the immunoSEQ hsTCRB Kit. The paper's processing steps were these. The data were analyzed with ImmunoSEQ Analyzer and ImmunoSEQ Data Assistant, and V, D and J gene assignments followed IMGT definitions. Clonality, which ranges from 0 to 1, was calculated by subtracting the normalized Shannon entropy of productive rearrangement frequencies from one. Only overrepresented clonotypes making up at least 0.05% of each patient's repertoire were included in the public clonotype analysis. Repertoires from about a dozen age-matched healthy donors in immuneACCESS were used as clonality controls. TCRdb took this table from immuneACCESS and kept in-frame rearrangements with V and J called. Such tables lack part of the clones; where checked against another copy, unresolved V genes explain under half of the gap, and the rest is unexplained. V and J calls and clone size are as listed in that table; D and trimming were resolved from the DNA. Recorded for this sample are some 200,000 clones; around 72% of them occurred a single time. The ten largest clones take up roughly 13% of the sample.

At the junction V is shortened by 2 bases and J by 0 bases, with 17 bases in between. CDR1 and CDR2 (MDHEN, SYDVKM) derive from the germline V gene. Measured from the cysteine to the phenylalanine, the CDR3 is 19 residues long. Of all the DNA, just the CDR3 is kept, 57 bases in frame from base 1. The source is a human donor with chronic lymphocytic leukemia. Source: PBMCs, taken after 24 months of ibrutinib treatment. The chain employs TRBV28 and TRBJ2-6, with no confidently assigned D gene. The CDR3 corresponds to CASSLILYQVDSGANVLTF. The DNA sequence is TGTGCCAGCAGTTTAATTTTATATCAGGTAGACTCTGGGGCCAACGTCCTGACTTTC. When the CDR3 is completed using the reference TRBV28 and TRBJ2-6 genes on either side, the full variable domain is DVKVTQSSRYLVKRTGEKVFLECVQDMDHENMFWYRQDPGLGLRLIYFSYDVKMKEKGDIPEGYSVSREKKERFSLILESASTNQTSMYLCASSLILYQVDSGANVLTFGAGSRLTVL.